This T cell receptor beta chain was documented in a study of T-cell memory formation after mild COVID-19. Each CDR3 protein gets one entry after TCRdb re-called the 5' RACE reads with MiXCR. The table records 50,000 or so distinct CDR3 sequences, roughly 9% of them present only once. At least ten counts were recorded for this clonotype. The CDR3 loop spans 13 amino acids. Germline CDR1 and CDR2: SGHTA and FQGTGA. V gave up 5 bases and J gave up 6 bases, with 10 bases separating them. The sample consisted of PBMCs or a T cell subset sorted from them (not recorded which). J is TRBJ2-2 and V is TRBV7-3; D is unclear. This TCR was recovered from an adult woman who had mild COVID-19 (a few samples of this study predate the infection). Cell type and time point are not known. The CDR3 bases are TGTGCCAGCAGCCCAGTTGGATCCGGGGAGCTGTTTTTT. Its protein product is CASSPVGSGELFF.